The T cell receptor (beta chain) under discussion was sequenced for a study of blood T cell repertoires in COVID-19. The table lists this clone with a count of one. The CDR3 is made up of 15 amino acids. Germline assignment: CDR1 PRHDT and CDR2 FYEKMQ (reference sequence). V was clipped by 5 bases and J by 4 bases, with 18 bases between them. Generated by immunoSEQ multiplex PCR, the TCRdb table keeps only in-frame clones and is missing some. The sample holds around 120,000 clones; 70% to 90% are singletons and the top ten take 1.5%. The rearrangement joins TRBV13 to TRBJ2-7; a weak D match, TRBD2 (5 bases). The sample was peripheral blood. The receptor was isolated from a human donor in a cohort sampled during active COVID-19. The CDR3 nucleotides read TGTGCCAGCAGCCCCTCTGAAGGGAGTATTTACGAGCAGTACTTC. Protein sequence: CASSPSEGSIYEQYF.